Listed below are T cell receptor beta chains from one sample, sequenced in a study of long-term antiretroviral therapy in people with HIV. Here immunoSEQ multiplex PCR was the method, and the copy in TCRdb shows in-frame clones only, minus some. The sample contains tens of thousands of clones, about 95% of which appear only once. Source: unsorted PBMCs, taken 3.7 years after starting antiretroviral therapy. The receptors were sampled from a woman between 50 and 59 years old with HIV. Each CDR3 is given with its conserved first and last residue. A clone size is listed for some rows: how often the clone was seen (once, few, many), or a class if it is expanded.

J | V | size | CDR3
TRBJ1-1 | TRBV6-1 | NA | CASSEDGRPEAFF
TRBJ1-1 | TRBV7-2 | NA | CASSLEAGNTEAFF
TRBJ1-3 | TRBV5-5 | NA | CASSLGRAGNTIYF
TRBJ1-1 | TRBV19 | NA | CASSIPAWQGMNTEAFF
TRBJ2-5 | TRBV6-1 | NA | CATGGFSAGETQYF
TRBJ1-2 | TRBV10-2 | NA | CASSGGLGYGYTF
TRBJ1-1 | TRBV30 | NA | CAWKDRGKNTEAFF
TRBJ1-3 | TRBV7-8 | NA | CASSPSPGTGGLRDTIYF
TRBJ1-1 | TRBV6-5 | NA | CASSYSVNTEAFF
TRBJ2-7 | TRBV6-1 | NA | CASSEARTARYEQYF
TRBJ2-2 | TRBV7-3 | NA | CASSLEVGGRTGELFF
TRBJ2-3 | TRBV7-3 | NA | CASSLTSGGSDTQYF
TRBJ2-7 | TRBV27 | few | CASGLGLADEQYF
TRBJ1-1 | TRBV7-3 | NA | CASSRQMNTEAFF
TRBJ2-5 | TRBV6-5 | once | CASSPISGETQYF
TRBJ2-7 | TRBV10-1 | NA | CASSGRPTGQGARYEQYF
TRBJ2-3 | TRBV10-3 | NA | CATKLQVAYTDTQYF
TRBJ1-1 | TRBV6-6 | NA | CASNRGPGLNTEAFF
TRBJ1-1 | TRBV4-2 | NA | CASSLGSENTEAFF
TRBJ1-6 | TRBV2 | NA | CASSKRTGGSNSPLHF
TRBJ1-2 | TRBV7-2 | NA | CASSLALGQDGYGYTF
TRBJ1-1 | TRBV30 | NA | CAWSVLLGQGANTEAFF
TRBJ1-2 | TRBV5-5 | NA | CASSWDRSTGGYTF
TRBJ1-4 | TRBV28 | NA | CASSLPYAEEKLFF
TRBJ2-2 | TRBV5-4 | once | CASSLVQGVNTGELFF
TRBJ1-1 | TRBV5-5 | NA | CASSLGVNTEAFF
TRBJ2-3 | TRBV2 | NA | CASRPGLGTDTQYF
TRBJ2-4 | TRBV6-1 | NA | CASSEGLAGGIQYF
TRBJ1-6 | TRBV11-3 | NA | CASSLGRWDSPLHF
TRBJ2-1 | TRBV12-1 | NA | CASNCGGAGYNEQFF
TRBJ2-5 | TRBV11-2 | NA | CASSSTPTGFKVTQYF
TRBJ2-1 | TRBV7-7 | NA | CASSLATRQGSSYNEQFF
TRBJ1-6 | TRBV2 | NA | CAGRGRDNSPLHF
TRBJ2-1 | TRBV9 | NA | CASSVRAGLAGLSSYNEQFF
TRBJ2-2 | TRBV11-2 | NA | CASSRSGTVNTGELFF
TRBJ1-6 | TRBV9 | NA | CASSGGQINSPLHF
TRBJ2-7 | TRBV5-1 | NA | CASSFGTGEYEQYF
TRBJ1-1 | TRBV10-2 | NA | CASSETGYGGGTEAFF
TRBJ2-1 | TRBV5-6 | NA | CASSLPGGDEQFF
TRBJ2-5 | TRBV7-9 | NA | CASSQRDGSKLGTQYF
TRBJ2-1 | TRBV30 | NA | CAWRLYPRGTSYNEQFF
TRBJ1-4 | TRBV30 | NA | CAWSVGGISEKLFF